The rows below give T cell receptor beta chains drawn from one sample of a study of T-cell reconstitution after alpha-beta-depleted transplantation in children. TCRdb itself ran the PCR reads through MiXCR, one entry per CDR3 protein. The sample holds about 640,000 distinct CDR3 sequences, 13% seen once. The specimen was PBMCs, mostly from graft donor cells, collected 360 days after TCRalphabeta/CD19-depleted stem cell transplant. These TCRs come from a male patient aged 10 to 17 who had a stem cell transplant for acute myeloid leukemia, so the T cells may come from the graft donor. The CDR3 runs from the conserved cysteine through the conserved F or W. A D gene is named only where the DNA matches it firmly. Clone size, where shown, is once, few, many, or a class for clones that have expanded.

CDR3: CSARWGDNQPQHF
DNA: TGCAGTGCTAGGTGGGGAGACAATCAGCCCCAGCATTTT
J: TRBJ1-5
V: TRBV20-1
D: NA
size: many

CDR3: CAAEGGPSYEQYF
DNA: TGTGCCGCCGAAGGGGGCCCCTCCTACGAGCAGTACTTC
J: TRBJ2-7
V: TRBV28
D: TRBD1
size: many

CDR3: CASSLVFRVPGDYEQYF
DNA: TGTGCCAGCAGCTTAGTTTTTAGGGTGCCGGGAGACTACGAGCAGTACTTC
J: TRBJ2-7
V: TRBV7-9
D: NA
size: NA

CDR3: CATLSAQETQYF
DNA: TGTGCCACCCTGTCCGCCCAAGAGACCCAGTACTTC
J: TRBJ2-5
V: TRBV10-3
D: NA
size: few

CDR3: CASSLVAGEQYEQYF
DNA: TGTGCCAGCAGCTTAGTCGCGGGAGAGCAGTACGAGCAGTACTTC
J: TRBJ2-7
V: TRBV7-2
D: TRBD2
size: few

CDR3: CAWILQGYGYTF
DNA: TGTGCCTGGATCCTCCAAGGTTATGGCTACACCTTC
J: TRBJ1-2
V: TRBV30
D: NA
size: few

CDR3: CASSQQGMAEQYF
DNA: TGCGCCAGCAGCCAACAGGGGATGGCGGAGCAGTACTTC
J: TRBJ2-7
V: TRBV4-1
D: NA
size: NA

CDR3: CSARVGGVITDTQYF
DNA: TGCAGTGCTAGAGTGGGGGGGGTAATCACAGATACGCAGTATTTT
J: TRBJ2-3
V: TRBV20-1
D: TRBD2
size: NA

CDR3: CAISVQVATDTQYF
DNA: TGTGCCATCAGTGTACAGGTAGCCACAGATACGCAGTATTTT
J: TRBJ2-3
V: TRBV10-3
D: NA
size: many

CDR3: CASSPPGQLQETQYF
DNA: TGTGCCAGCTCACCACCCGGACAGCTACAAGAGACCCAGTACTTC
J: TRBJ2-5
V: TRBV18
D: NA
size: many

CDR3: CASSLGGGGTEAFF
DNA: TGTGCCAGCAGTCTCGGGGGGGGAGGAACTGAAGCTTTCTTT
J: TRBJ1-1
V: TRBV12-3/TRBV12-4
D: NA
size: many

CDR3: CSVGDRGRETQYF
DNA: TGCAGCGTTGGAGACAGGGGGCGAGAGACCCAGTACTTC
J: TRBJ2-5
V: TRBV29-1
D: TRBD1
size: NA

CDR3: CASISGYSYNEQFF
DNA: TGTGCCAGCATCAGCGGTTACTCCTACAATGAGCAGTTCTTC
J: TRBJ2-1
V: TRBV12-3/TRBV12-4
D: NA
size: NA

CDR3: CASSLVTGGGYEQYF
DNA: TGTGCCAGCAGCCTCGTTACGGGAGGGGGCTACGAGCAGTACTTC
J: TRBJ2-7
V: TRBV7-3
D: TRBD2
size: NA

CDR3: CASSPTGVHQETQYF
DNA: TGTGCCAGCAGCCCCACAGGGGTCCACCAAGAGACCCAGTACTTC
J: TRBJ2-5
V: TRBV4-2
D: TRBD1
size: NA

CDR3: CASSHRGSEQYF
DNA: TGTGCCAGCTCCCACAGGGGTTCCGAGCAGTACTTC
J: TRBJ2-7
V: TRBV18
D: TRBD1
size: NA

CDR3: CASSPGRGSTDTQYF
DNA: TGTGCCAGCAGTCCTGGGCGGGGTAGCACAGATACGCAGTATTTT
J: TRBJ2-3
V: TRBV6-1
D: NA
size: NA

CDR3: CSAGEEKLFF
DNA: TGCAGTGCCGGGGAAGAAAAACTGTTTTTT
J: TRBJ1-4
V: TRBV20-1
D: NA
size: NA

CDR3: CASSLFVESYEQYF
DNA: TGTGCCAGCAGCTTATTTGTGGAGTCCTACGAGCAGTACTTC
J: TRBJ2-7
V: TRBV11-2
D: NA
size: NA

CDR3: CASSGPNHYGYTF
DNA: TGTGCCAGCAGCGGCCCCAACCACTATGGCTACACCTTC
J: TRBJ1-2
V: TRBV9
D: NA
size: few

CDR3: CAISPTGVDNEQFF
DNA: TGTGCCATCAGTCCGACAGGGGTTGACAATGAGCAGTTCTTC
J: TRBJ2-1
V: TRBV10-3
D: TRBD1
size: NA

CDR3: CASSSRPGLASSYEQYF
DNA: TGTGCCAGCAGCTCGAGACCTGGACTAGCCTCAAGTTACGAGCAGTACTTC
J: TRBJ2-7
V: TRBV11-2
D: TRBD2
size: few

CDR3: CASSLSKPGGEKLFF
DNA: TGTGCCAGCAGTTTATCGAAGCCCGGTGGTGAAAAACTGTTTTTT
J: TRBJ1-4
V: TRBV28
D: NA
size: few

CDR3: CASSVGDRDTYNSPLHF
DNA: TGTGCCAGCAGCGTTGGGGACAGGGACACCTATAATTCACCCCTCCACTTT
J: TRBJ1-6
V: TRBV9
D: TRBD1
size: many

CDR3: CASSRDRTYNEQFF
DNA: TGTGCCAGCAGCCGGGACAGGACCTACAATGAGCAGTTCTTC
J: TRBJ2-1
V: TRBV7-2
D: TRBD1
size: NA

CDR3: CSVPGPFDVYEQYF
DNA: TGCAGCGTTCCTGGGCCCTTTGACGTATACGAGCAGTACTTC
J: TRBJ2-7
V: TRBV29-1
D: NA
size: many

CDR3: CASSLADIQPQHF
DNA: TGTGCCAGCAGCTTGGCCGATATTCAGCCCCAGCATTTT
J: TRBJ1-5
V: TRBV5-5
D: NA
size: many

CDR3: CASSLLAGESSYEQYF
DNA: TGTGCCAGCAGTTTGCTAGCGGGGGAGAGCTCCTACGAGCAGTACTTC
J: TRBJ2-7
V: TRBV6-2/TRBV6-3
D: TRBD2
size: many

CDR3: CSVDRQGGGYEQYF
DNA: TGCAGCGTTGACCGACAGGGAGGAGGGTACGAGCAGTACTTC
J: TRBJ2-7
V: TRBV29-1
D: NA
size: many

CDR3: CAITSDSDGTNTGELFF
DNA: TGTGCCATCACTTCGGACTCGGACGGGACGAACACCGGGGAGCTGTTTTTT
J: TRBJ2-2
V: TRBV10-3
D: NA
size: few

CDR3: CSAPDRVFYEQYF
DNA: TGCAGTGCGCCGGACAGGGTATTCTACGAGCAGTACTTC
J: TRBJ2-7
V: TRBV20-1
D: TRBD1
size: NA

CDR3: CASSLLMGTDTQYF
DNA: TGTGCCAGCAGCTTATTGATGGGAACAGATACGCAGTATTTT
J: TRBJ2-3
V: TRBV7-9
D: NA
size: few

CDR3: CASSPLEGTDTQYF
DNA: TGTGCCAGCAGCCCCCTCGAGGGCACAGATACGCAGTATTTT
J: TRBJ2-3
V: TRBV7-6
D: NA
size: many

CDR3: CASSLARAGSYNEQFF
DNA: TGTGCCAGCAGCCTAGCGCGGGCCGGATCCTACAATGAGCAGTTCTTC
J: TRBJ2-1
V: TRBV11-1
D: NA
size: NA

CDR3: CASSPGTSGSPRGDTQYF
DNA: TGTGCCAGCAGCCCCGGGACTAGCGGGAGTCCCAGAGGAGATACGCAGTATTTT
J: TRBJ2-3
V: TRBV7-4
D: TRBD2
size: few

CDR3: CASSQATTGGNQPQHF
DNA: TGTGCCAGCAGCCAAGCGACGACAGGGGGCAATCAGCCCCAGCATTTT
J: TRBJ1-5
V: TRBV3-1
D: TRBD1
size: NA

CDR3: CASSLGYYEQYF
DNA: TGCGCCAGCAGCTTGGGGTACTACGAGCAGTACTTC
J: TRBJ2-7
V: TRBV5-1
D: NA
size: many

CDR3: CSVAGHNYGYTF
DNA: TGCAGCGTCGCGGGACACAACTATGGCTACACCTTC
J: TRBJ1-2
V: TRBV29-1
D: NA
size: NA

CDR3: CSARDPMGSSYEQYF
DNA: TGCAGTGCTAGAGATCCCATGGGGAGCTCCTACGAGCAGTACTTC
J: TRBJ2-7
V: TRBV20-1
D: NA
size: many

CDR3: CATSDLGLAGGSIEQFF
DNA: TGTGCCACCAGTGATTTGGGGTTAGCGGGAGGGAGTATTGAGCAGTTCTTC
J: TRBJ2-1
V: TRBV24-1
D: TRBD2
size: NA

CDR3: CASSEGGAYNEQFF
DNA: TGTGCCAGCAGCGAGGGTGGCGCCTACAATGAGCAGTTCTTC
J: TRBJ2-1
V: TRBV6-1
D: NA
size: few

CDR3: CASREAGGSYEQYF
DNA: TGTGCCAGCAGGGAAGCAGGCGGCTCCTACGAGCAGTACTTC
J: TRBJ2-7
V: TRBV6-1
D: NA
size: NA

CDR3: CASSLLTTGSSYEQYF
DNA: TGCGCCAGCAGCCTGCTAACGACAGGGTCTTCCTACGAGCAGTACTTC
J: TRBJ2-7
V: TRBV4-1
D: TRBD1
size: NA

CDR3: CASSQVEAADVGYTF
DNA: TGTGCCAGCAGCCAAGTCGAGGCCGCTGATGTCGGCTACACCTTC
J: TRBJ1-2
V: TRBV4-2
D: NA
size: NA

CDR3: CASSVSLAGVHGELFF
DNA: TGTGCCAGCAGCGTGTCACTAGCGGGAGTTCACGGGGAGCTGTTTTTT
J: TRBJ2-2
V: TRBV9
D: TRBD2
size: few

CDR3: CASSYSGLTEAFF
DNA: TGTGCCAGCAGCTACTCAGGGCTCACTGAAGCTTTCTTT
J: TRBJ1-1
V: TRBV7-3
D: NA
size: many

CDR3: CSVGEGRTDTQYF
DNA: TGCAGCGTTGGAGAGGGAAGGACAGATACGCAGTATTTT
J: TRBJ2-3
V: TRBV29-1
D: NA
size: few

CDR3: CASSSLDGYTF
DNA: TGTGCCAGCAGTTCCTTGGATGGCTACACCTTC
J: TRBJ1-2
V: TRBV28
D: NA
size: NA

CDR3: CASSLGPVHGFPTYEQYF
DNA: TGCGCCAGCAGCTTGGGGCCTGTGCATGGGTTTCCGACCTACGAGCAGTACTTC
J: TRBJ2-7
V: TRBV5-1
D: NA
size: NA

CDR3: CAWGGYNEQFF
DNA: TGTGCCTGGGGGGGGTACAATGAGCAGTTCTTC
J: TRBJ2-1
V: TRBV30
D: NA
size: NA

CDR3: CSAILTGNEQYF
DNA: TGCAGTGCCATTCTAACAGGGAACGAGCAGTACTTC
J: TRBJ2-7
V: TRBV20-1
D: NA
size: few

CDR3: CASSLSTSNTGELFF
DNA: TGTGCCAGCAGTTTATCGACTAGCAACACCGGGGAGCTGTTTTTT
J: TRBJ2-2
V: TRBV12-3/TRBV12-4
D: TRBD2
size: few